The T cell receptor (beta chain) under discussion was sequenced for a study of blood T cell repertoires in COVID-19 (dated by TCRdb to the early 2020s). Notes on the research overall: Samples from collaborators originated in the United States, Italy and Spain and spanned both the acute and convalescent phases of COVID-19. The prospective study material was composed of cDNA or gDNA derived from T cells, B-cell-depleted T cells, or PBMCs. Deeply sampled blood TCRbeta repertoires from subjects exposed to, actively infected with, or recovered from COVID-19 were included in the dataset. A freely available public database, intended as a resource for researchers studying the immune response to SARS-CoV-2, is where the repertoires were released. Samples came from the ongoing ImmuneRACE study (first 160 participants) plus 1,254 subjects from 6 global collaborators. The sample metadata nearly always contained a de-identified subject ID, COVID-19 status, age in years and sex. HLA class I and class II types, where available, came from metadata supplied by the sample provider rather than from assay-based typing. Overall results and qualifications from the work: The quantity of clinical and demographic metadata differed by source and by participant and was supplied without curation.

TCRbeta CDR3 regions were amplified from genomic DNA by means of the immunoSEQ Assay, a bias-controlled multiplex PCR. The authors' analysis ran thus. The number of nucleated cells in each sample was estimated from the amplification of reference gene primers within the assay. To quantify the absolute abundance of each unique TCRbeta CDR3 rearrangement, sequence reads were collapsed and filtered. For each sample, productive Simpson clonality was calculated as the square root of Simpson's diversity index across productive rearrangements. TCRdb re-hosts the immuneACCESS table, in-frame sequences only. Its copies lack some clones; in the studies checked, an unresolved V gene accounts for under half of them, and the cause for the rest is not known. V, J and clone size derive from that table, while D and trimming were established from the DNA sequence. The sample table holds 140,000 to 150,000 clones, of which around 87% were seen once. In total, the top ten clones hold approximately 10% of the sample.

V is reduced by 7 bases and J by 2 bases, leaving a spacing of 14 bases between them. The germline V gene yields SQVTM for CDR1 and ANQGSEA for CDR2. Its CDR3 holds 14 amino acids, cysteine through phenylalanine. Only the CDR3 DNA is retained, 42 bases long and in frame from the first base. In the prospective study, participants were roughly 18 to 95 years old, resided in 20 to 30 geographic areas of the United States, and were enrolled through a virtual design. In the prospective study, participants were assigned to cohorts based on the clinical history participants reported in a screening survey and a study questionnaire. ImmuneRACE Cohort 3 recovered participants were defined by two consecutive negative NP/OP PCR tests, healthcare professional clearance, or symptom resolution. Each participant in the prospective study had whole blood, serum and a nasopharyngeal or oropharyngeal swab collected by mobile phlebotomists. Prospective study participants could optionally give additional blood draws and questionnaires over an approximately two-month period. Before DNA extraction, prospective study blood samples were shipped either frozen or at room temperature.

As to this clone: No cognate antigen has been identified for it. No much larger clone exists at a distance of one base, and base qualities are not known.

This receptor was taken from a man aged 55 to 70 who had recovered from COVID-19. The specimen was PBMCs or T cells enriched from blood (not recorded which). The chain uses TRBV29-1 and TRBJ2-2; possibly the D gene is TRBD2, per 6 matching bases. CDR3 region: CSAGGNLNTGELFF. The sequenced DNA is TGCAGCGCCGGGGGTAATCTAAACACCGGGGAGCTGTTTTTT.